This T cell receptor (beta chain) was sequenced in a study of blood T cell repertoires in COVID-19. Study summary: Sample material is recorded as cDNA or gDNA derived from T cells, B-cell-depleted T cells, or PBMCs.

In the original workflow: Amplifying reference gene primers gave estimates of nucleated cell counts. Profiling relied on immunoSEQ multiplex PCR, and the TCRdb table lists in-frame clones only, not all of them. Clone size and V and J calls were adopted from that table, with D and trimming inferred from the DNA. The sample contains about 280,000 clones, roughly 85% of which appear only once. This CDR3 has 14 amino acids. Per germline, CDR1 WSHSY and CDR2 SAAADI. J lost 4 bases, V lost 5 bases, and 6 bases had no gene match. The origin of this receptor is a man aged 50 to 60 with active or convalescent COVID-19. The rearrangement uses TRBV10-2 and TRBJ1-2; 8 bases align to TRBD1. The sequenced material came from peripheral blood. CDR3 in amino acids: CASSRDRSFYGYTF. The DNA of the CDR3 is TGCGCCAGCAGTAGGGACAGGTCCTTCTATGGCTACACCTTC.